One and the same sample provided the 31 T cell receptor beta chains below, sequenced in a study of cytomegalovirus exposure and HLA in healthy donors. Both 60 Vbeta primers and 13 Jbeta primers went into the PCR. Assay used: immunoSEQ multiplex PCR; TCRdb lists only in-frame clones, some missing. The sample holds roughly 140,000 clones, 60% to 85% seen once. The sequenced material came from PBMCs. These receptors all come from a man aged 40-49 years in good health and CMV-seropositive.

This chain links TRBV7-3 with TRBJ2-5, with D maybe TRBD2 (6 bases). The CDR3 spans 13 residues. Trimming left V 2 bases short and J 7 bases short, with 11 bases between. CDR1 and CDR2 (germline): SGHTA, FQGTGA. CDR3 sequence (DNA): TGTGCCAGCAGCTTAGGTCCCGGGGGGACCCAGTACTTC. Translation: CASSLGPGGTQYF.

This sequence joins TRBV7-2 and TRBJ1-1; no clear D. V was clipped by 1 base and J by 5 bases, with 14 bases between them. CDR3 size: 15 residues. CDR1 and CDR2 from the germline V gene are SGHTA and FQGNSA. The CDR3: CASSLVGLGGTEAFF. DNA of the CDR3: TGTGCCAGCAGCTTAGTAGGTTTGGGAGGGACTGAAGCTTTCTTT.

This clone was seen only a few times. This chain joins TRBV7-9 and TRBJ2-4, with TRBD1 identical over 8 bases. In germline, CDR1 is SEHNR, CDR2 FQNEAQ (reference sequence). The CDR3 length is 13 residues. V trimming: 4 bases; J trimming: 9 bases; junction bases outside the gene matches: 5. The CDR3, as DNA: TGTGCCAGCAGCTCGACAGGGGTCCCCATTCAGTACTTC. Translating it yields CASSSTGVPIQYF.

The chain links TRBV10-3 to TRBJ1-2; TRBD1 aligns across 11 bases. V lost 5 bases to trimming and J lost 5 bases; unmatched junction nucleotides: 7. The CDR3 spans 15 residues. Germline V gives CDR1 ENHRY, CDR2 SYGVKD. The CDR3, as DNA: TGTGCCATCAGTACTCAGGACAGGGGGCTTTATGGCTACACCTTC. Residues: CAISTQDRGLYGYTF.

The chain has TRBV16 and TRBJ1-2; the D is unclear. V was shortened by 0 bases and J by 5 bases, with 16 bases between the two germline ends. This CDR3 comprises 16 residues. Germline CDR1 reads KGHSY; CDR2 reads FQNENV. CDR3 coding DNA: TGTGCCAGCAGCCAATCGGCCGGAGAGTCCGTATATGGCTACACCTTC. It encodes CASSQSAGESVYGYTF.

This clone was counted only a few times. The rearrangement links TRBV7-2 to TRBJ1-4; D perhaps matches TRBD1 (6 bases). Deletions cut 5 bases from V and 4 bases from J, with 17 bases between. The CDR3 length is 16 residues. CDR1 and CDR2 from the germline V gene are SGHTA and FQGNSA. The CDR3 DNA reads TGTGCCAGCAGCCAGCCGGGCAGGGGATATAATGAAAAACTGTTTTTT. Its protein product is CASSQPGRGYNEKLFF.

This chain links TRBV7-9 with TRBJ2-1, with TRBD2 matching over 15 bases. This CDR3 region has 17 residues. With 6 bases clipped from V and 7 bases from J, the junction kept 10 bases outside the gene matches. Germline assignment: CDR1 SEHNR and CDR2 FQNEAQ (reference sequence). The CDR3 sequence is CASRTPWTSGRVNEQFF. The CDR3 nucleotides read TGTGCCAGCAGAACACCCTGGACTAGCGGGAGGGTTAATGAGCAGTTCTTC.

CDR3 sequence: CASSPPIGTSGLTDTQYF. The CDR3 DNA is TGTGCCAGCAGCCCACCCATCGGGACTAGCGGACTCACAGATACGCAGTATTTT. The chain combines TRBV11-2 with TRBJ2-3, with TRBD2 identical over 11 bases. Germline CDR1 reads SGHAT; CDR2 reads FQNNGV. CDR3 length: 18 amino acids. Trimming took 5 bases from V and 2 from J; bases not matched to a gene: 12. The whole variable domain, remainder taken from reference TRBV11-2 and TRBJ2-3, is EAGVAQSPRYKIIEKRQSVAFWCNPISGHATLYWYQQILGQGPKLLIQFQNNGVVDDSQLPKDRFSAERLKGVDSTLKIQPAKLEDSAVYLCASSPPIGTSGLTDTQYFGPGTRLTVL.

The chain combines TRBV7-9 with TRBJ2-4; 9 bases fit TRBD2. CDR3 size: 14 residues. The trim removed 1 base at V and 8 bases at J, leaving 3 bases unmatched. Per germline, CDR1 SEHNR and CDR2 FQNEAQ (reference sequence). CDR3 amino acids: CASSLVAGVDIQYF. Written as DNA, the CDR3 is TGTGCCAGCAGCTTAGTAGCGGGAGTTGACATTCAGTACTTC.

V is TRBV9 and J is TRBJ1-4, with 7 bases matching TRBD1. Germline V gene data show CDR1 as SGDLS and CDR2 as YYNGEE. There are 14 residues in the CDR3. The V gene end was trimmed by 4 bases and the J gene end by 8 bases; junction bases not matched to a gene: 8. CDR3 bases: TGTGCCAGCAGCACAGGGGATGTATGGGAAAAACTGTTTTTT. Its protein is CASSTGDVWEKLFF.

This chain links TRBV19 with TRBJ2-1, with D perhaps matching TRBD2 (6 bases). Germline loops: CDR1 LNHDA, CDR2 SQIVND (reference sequence). The CDR3 spans 14 residues. V gave up 7 bases and J gave up 2 bases, with 12 bases separating them. Written as DNA, the CDR3 is TGTGCCAGTACGCCGGGAGTTACCTACAATGAGCAGTTCTTC. Translated: CASTPGVTYNEQFF.

The rearrangement links TRBV10-3 to TRBJ2-5; 9 bases match TRBD2. The ends lost 4 bases at V and 4 bases at J; junction bases unmatched: 4. Germline loops: CDR1 ENHRY, CDR2 SYGVKD. The CDR3 totals 14 residues. CDR3 sequence reads: CAISAGTSTETQYF. The CDR3, as DNA: TGTGCCATCAGTGCCGGGACTAGCACAGAGACCCAGTACTTC.

Only one count was recorded for this clone. This chain uses TRBV7-6 with TRBJ2-5; D gene ambiguous. There are 15 residues in the CDR3. Trimming left V 2 bases short and J 4 bases short, with 14 bases between. Germline lookup yields CDR1 SGHVS and CDR2 FNYEAQ. The DNA of the CDR3 is TGTGCCAGCAGCTTAATCCCGGGTACGAGAGAGACCCAGTACTTC. Translated: CASSLIPGTRETQYF.

This clone was counted only a few times. V is TRBV14 and J is TRBJ2-3; D is uncertain. The CDR3 runs 12 residues. Trimming pared 0 bases from V and 8 bases from J, leaving 6 bases between. Looked up from germline, CDR1 is SGHDN and CDR2 is FVKESK. CDR3 in amino acids: CASSQDSATQYF. In DNA, the CDR3 is TGTGCCAGCAGCCAAGATAGTGCTACGCAGTATTTT.

In its sample, this clone was seen once. This chain connects TRBV19 to TRBJ1-1; D not certain. V shed 3 bases and J shed 5 bases, with 19 bases lying between them. Germline values: CDR1 LNHDA, CDR2 SQIVND (reference sequence). The CDR3 contains 16 residues. CDR3 region: CASSIGGSRKGTEAFF. CDR3 coding DNA: TGTGCCAGTAGTATCGGAGGGAGCCGGAAAGGGACTGAAGCTTTCTTT.

The chain recombines TRBV6-5 with TRBJ2-7; tentatively, D is TRBD1 (5 bases). This CDR3 is built from 12 residues. Trimming left V 2 bases short and J 9 bases short, with 11 bases between. Germline V gene data show CDR1 as MNHEY and CDR2 as SVGAGI. The CDR3 is CASSYARVVQYF. CDR3 bases: TGTGCCAGCAGTTACGCCAGGGTTGTGCAGTACTTC.

This clone is a singleton in its sample. This chain links TRBV6-4 with TRBJ2-2; perhaps TRBD2 as D (6 bases). V was shortened by 4 bases and J by 3 bases, with 9 bases between the two germline ends. Germline CDR1 reads MRHNA; CDR2 reads SNTAGT. CDR3 size: 14 residues. The CDR3 sequence: CASSVREYTGELFF. CDR3 bases: TGTGCCAGCAGTGTCCGGGAGTACACCGGGGAGCTGTTTTTT.

The chain combines TRBV14 with TRBJ1-1; D ambiguous. This CDR3 is built from 13 residues. V lost 2 bases and J 0 bases, leaving 4 bases between the germline ends. Germline values: CDR1 SGHDN, CDR2 FVKESK. Here the CDR3 reads CASSQILNTEAFF. The CDR3 DNA sequence: TGTGCCAGCAGCCAAATATTGAACACTGAAGCTTTCTTT. The variable domain in full, with the rest retrieved from reference TRBV14 and TRBJ1-1, is EAGVTQFPSHSVIEKGQTVTLRCDPISGHDNLYWYRRVMGKEIKFLLHFVKESKQDESGMPNNRFLAERTGGTYSTLKVQPAELEDSGVYFCASSQILNTEAFFGQGTRLTVV.

Ten or more counts support this clone. The chain links TRBV4-3 to TRBJ2-1; TRBD2 aligns across 9 bases. The germline V gene has CDR1 LGHNA and CDR2 YSLEER. The ends lost 1 base at V and 9 bases at J; junction bases unmatched: 10. This CDR3 region has 16 residues. The CDR3, as DNA: TGCGCCAGCAGCCAAGTATTAGCGGGAGAGTTTAGTGAGCAGTTCTTC. Amino acids: CASSQVLAGEFSEQFF.

The chain uses TRBV7-8 and TRBJ2-7; TRBD2 aligns across 9 bases. With V trimmed by 0 bases and J by 5 bases, 14 bases remained unmatched. The CDR3 is made up of 18 amino acids. Germline V gives CDR1 SGHVS, CDR2 FQNEAQ. Written as DNA, the CDR3 is TGTGCCAGCAGCTTAGCGGGAGGGACGGGACTAGCACCGAACGAGCAGTACTTC. It codes for CASSLAGGTGLAPNEQYF.

The chain carries TRBV29-1 and TRBJ2-1, with 7 bases matching TRBD1. The ends lost 4 bases at V and 4 bases at J; junction bases unmatched: 4. CDR3 length equals 13 residues. CDR1 is SQVTM and CDR2 is ANQGSEA in the germline V gene. The CDR3 loop is CSVGQGLYNEQFF. The DNA for the CDR3 is TGCAGCGTTGGACAGGGCCTGTACAATGAGCAGTTCTTC.

The V and J genes are TRBV28 and TRBJ1-5; no definite D call. This CDR3 contains 15 residues. Germline assignment: CDR1 MDHEN and CDR2 SYDVKM. Trimming removed 7 bases from V and 5 bases from J, with 18 bases in between. The CDR3 DNA sequence: TGTGCCAGCAACCGTGACTCAGCGATATATCAGCCCCAGCATTTT. Translated, it gives CASNRDSAIYQPQHF.

The genes are TRBV2 and TRBJ2-5; D not resolved. The germline CDR1 and CDR2 sequences are SNHLY and FYNNEI. V gave up 5 bases and J gave up 5 bases, with 9 bases separating them. The CDR3 length is 12 residues. CDR3 in amino acids: CASSPSRETQYF. The CDR3 DNA follows: TGTGCCAGCAGTCCCTCTAGGGAGACCCAGTACTTC. Drawing the rest from reference TRBV2 and TRBJ2-5, the complete variable domain is EPEVTQTPSHQVTQMGQEVILRCVPISNHLYFYWYRQILGQKVEFLVSFYNNEISEKSEIFDDQFSVERPDGSNFTLKIRSTKLEDSAMYFCASSPSRETQYFGPGTRLLVL.

The V and J genes are TRBV2 and TRBJ1-4, with a possible D match to TRBD1 (5 bases). This CDR3 spans 12 amino acids. CDR1 is SNHLY and CDR2 is FYNNEI in the germline V gene. V gave up 8 bases and J gave up 8 bases, with 12 bases separating them. DNA for the CDR3: TGTGCCAGCGGGGGGGAACAGGAAAAACTGTTTTTT. It is translated as CASGGEQEKLFF.

The chain carries TRBV4-1 and TRBJ2-7, with 10 bases aligning to TRBD2. This CDR3 spans 18 amino acids. The V and J ends lost 4 bases and 0 bases, in that order; junction bases with no gene match: 12. Per the germline V gene, CDR1 is MGHRA and CDR2 is YSYEKL. CDR3 nucleotides: TGCGCCAGCAGCCCCGCCGGACTAGCGGAGGGGAGCTCCTACGAGCAGTACTTC. This codes for CASSPAGLAEGSSYEQYF.

This clone has a handful of counts. The chain has TRBV28 and TRBJ2-1; D might be TRBD2 (6 bases). Germline V gene data show CDR1 as MDHEN and CDR2 as SYDVKM. V lost 6 bases and J 4 bases, leaving 19 bases between the germline ends. This CDR3 spans 16 amino acids. The CDR3 is CASRAPRGTLYNEQFF. CDR3 sequence (DNA): TGTGCCAGCAGGGCGCCCCGCGGGACGCTTTACAATGAGCAGTTCTTC. Using reference TRBV28 and TRBJ2-1 for the parts outside the CDR3, the full variable domain is DVKVTQSSRYLVKRTGEKVFLECVQDMDHENMFWYRQDPGLGLRLIYFSYDVKMKEKGDIPEGYSVSREKKERFSLILESASTNQTSMYLCASRAPRGTLYNEQFFGPGTRLTVL.

This clone was observed once. This chain uses TRBV6-1 with TRBJ1-4; 12 positions match TRBD1. The trim removed 3 bases at V and 7 bases at J, leaving 15 bases unmatched. The V gene's germline CDR1 is MNHNS and CDR2 SASEGT. The CDR3 is made up of 19 amino acids. CDR3: CASSELPGQGAPGREKLFF. DNA for the CDR3: TGTGCCAGCAGTGAGCTACCGGGACAGGGGGCTCCGGGCCGTGAAAAACTGTTTTTT.

This clone was detected a few times. This chain connects TRBV6-6 to TRBJ1-5; the D gene is possibly TRBD1 (6 bases). There are 14 residues in the CDR3. The V end lost 1 base, the J end lost 7 bases, and 11 bases lay between the germline ends. Germline V gene lookup returns CDR1 MNHNY and CDR2 SVGAGI (reference sequence). The CDR3 region has the DNA TGTGCCAGCAGTTACTTCGGACAGACACAGCCCCAGCATTTT. It specifies CASSYFGQTQPQHF.

This clone has more than one count but fewer than ten. V gene TRBV5-1 combines with J gene TRBJ1-2; 7 bases agree with TRBD1. The CDR3 totals 15 residues. The V gene's germline CDR1 is SGHRS and CDR2 YFSETQ. The V and J ends lost 1 base and 3 bases, in that order; junction bases with no gene match: 6. This chain's CDR3 is CASSLYTGADYGYTF. The CDR3 DNA follows: TGCGCCAGCAGCTTGTATACAGGGGCTGACTATGGCTACACCTTC. The entire variable domain, with the rest obtained from reference TRBV5-1 and TRBJ1-2, is as follows: KAGVTQTPRYLIKTRGQQVTLSCSPISGHRSVSWYQQTPGQGLQFLFEYFSETQRNKGNFPGRFSGRQFSNSRSEMNVSTLELGDSALYLCASSLYTGADYGYTFGSGTRLTVV.

This clone was counted once. The chain links TRBV11-3 to TRBJ2-2, with D maybe TRBD2 (5 bases). CDR3 length: 15 residues. CDR1 and CDR2 from the germline V gene are SGHNT and YENEEA. V was shortened by 1 base and J by 0 bases, with 6 bases between the two germline ends. The CDR3 loop is CASSLAGTNTGELFF. CDR3 bases: TGTGCCAGCAGCTTAGCGGGGACGAACACCGGGGAGCTGTTTTTT. Looking up the rest from reference TRBV11-3 and TRBJ2-2 gives the full variable domain: EAGVVQSPRYKIIEKKQPVAFWCNPISGHNTLYWYLQNLGQGPELLIRYENEEAVDDSQLPKDRFSAERLKGVDSTLKIQPAELGDSAVYLCASSLAGTNTGELFFGEGSRLTVL.

V gene TRBV5-4 combines with J gene TRBJ2-1, with 8 bases matching TRBD2. The CDR3 length is 15 residues. Trimming removed 4 bases from V and 8 bases from J; junction bases left unmatched: 11. Germline V gene data show CDR1 as SGHNT and CDR2 as YYREEE (reference sequence). CDR3 residues: CASSPWIAGTHEQFF. The CDR3 DNA sequence: TGTGCCAGCAGCCCCTGGATAGCGGGAACCCATGAGCAGTTCTTC.